The 13 T cell receptor beta chains reported below all come from one sample, sequenced in a study of T-cell reconstitution after alpha-beta-depleted transplantation in children. A TCRbeta library incorporating unique molecular identifiers was prepared. From the PCR reads, TCRdb called clonotypes with MiXCR, one entry per CDR3 protein. The table includes about 980,000 distinct CDR3 sequences, less than 30% detected once. The sequences come from PBMCs, mostly from graft donor cells, collected 360 days after TCRalphabeta/CD19-depleted stem cell transplant. The receptor set was obtained from a boy in the first two years of life who had a stem cell transplant for SCID, so the T cells may come from the graft donor.

The chain recombines TRBV29-1 with TRBJ2-5, with D hard to call. Germline lookup yields CDR1 SQVTM and CDR2 ANQGSEA. With 5 bases removed from V and 3 bases from J, the gap between germline ends came to 7 bases. The CDR3 has 11 amino acids. The CDR3 bases are TGCAGCGTTAGCAGGAAAGAGACCCAGTACTTC. Amino acid sequence: CSVSRKETQYF. Using reference TRBV29-1 and TRBJ2-5 for the parts outside the CDR3, the full variable domain is SAVISQKPSRDICQRGTSLTIQCQVDSQVTMMFWYRQQPGQSLTLIATANQGSEATYESGFVIDKFPISRPNLTFSTLTVSNMSPEDSSIYLCSVSRKETQYFGPGTRLLVL.

The chain has TRBV4-2 and TRBJ2-7, with D maybe TRBD2 (6 bases). Trimming shortened V by 0 bases and J by 0 bases, and 12 bases separated the two germline ends. Germline V lookup: CDR1 LGHNA, CDR2 YNFKEQ. The CDR3 has 16 residues. DNA of the CDR3: TGTGCCAGCAGCCAAGAGGGCTTCGGGGGCTCCTACGAGCAGTACTTC. Protein sequence: CASSQEGFGGSYEQYF.

In its sample, this clonotype was seen a few times. The chain links TRBV24-1 to TRBJ2-7; perhaps TRBD1 as D (6 bases). V was clipped by 9 bases and J by 3 bases, with 11 bases between them. Germline assignment: CDR1 KGHDR and CDR2 SFDVKD. CDR3 size: 12 residues. DNA for the CDR3: TGTGCCACCTACCGGGACAACTACGAGCAGTACTTC. Translated: CATYRDNYEQYF.

The chain joins TRBV30 to TRBJ1-1; D is ambiguous. Germline lookup yields CDR1 GTSNPN and CDR2 SVGIG (reference sequence). V lost 3 bases and J lost 6, with 8 bases in between. The CDR3 runs to 11 residues. The chain's CDR3 is CAWRLWPEAFF. Here the CDR3 DNA reads TGTGCCTGGAGGCTCTGGCCTGAAGCTTTCTTT.

V and J are TRBV15 and TRBJ2-7; D is ambiguous. V gave up 5 bases and J gave up 6 bases, with 11 bases separating them. This CDR3 has 12 residues. Germline CDR1 is LNHNV and CDR2 is YYDKDF (reference sequence). For the CDR3, the DNA is TGTGCCACCAGCTCCCCGGGTCGCGAGCAGTACTTC. It encodes CATSSPGREQYF.

This clonotype was seen a handful of times. This chain links TRBV5-1 with TRBJ2-1; 7 bases are shared with TRBD2. The CDR3 is made up of 17 amino acids. V lost 4 bases and J lost 0; bases outside the gene matches: 10. Germline lookup yields CDR1 SGHRS and CDR2 YFSETQ. CDR3: CASSPYRGVVSYNEQFF. The CDR3 region has the DNA TGCGCCAGCAGCCCTTACCGGGGGGTCGTCTCCTACAATGAGCAGTTCTTC.

This rearrangement joins TRBV6-2 or TRBV6-3 to TRBJ2-2, with TRBD1 identical over 8 bases. Losses at the gene ends were 5 bases for V and 8 bases for J; bases not matched to a gene: 10. Germline V gives CDR1 MNHEY, CDR2 SVGEGT. This CDR3 contains 15 residues. The DNA of the CDR3 is TGTGCCAGCAGTGGAACCGACAGGGGTCCAGGGGAGCTGTTTTTT. Residues: CASSGTDRGPGELFF.

The gene calls are TRBV4-1 and TRBJ2-7; a weak D match, TRBD1 (5 bases). V shed 2 bases and J shed 6 bases, with 11 bases lying between them. Germline assignment: CDR1 MGHRA and CDR2 YSYEKL. CDR3 length equals 13 residues. The CDR3 loop reads CASSQQGRGEQYF. The CDR3 DNA is TGCGCCAGCAGCCAACAGGGAAGGGGCGAGCAGTACTTC.

This clonotype turned up a few times. The chain couples TRBV5-1 to TRBJ1-1; D remains unclear. V lost 0 bases to trimming and J lost 4 bases, with 13 bases between them. Germline CDR1 reads SGHRS; CDR2 reads YFSETQ. The CDR3 loop spans 15 amino acids. The CDR3 DNA sequence: TGCGCCAGCAGCTTGGCGGACGGAATATTCACTGAAGCTTTCTTT. This translates into CASSLADGIFTEAFF.

The chain uses TRBV12-3 or TRBV12-4 and TRBJ1-2; no clear D gene. V was trimmed by 3 bases and J by 8 bases, leaving 10 bases between them. The CDR3 is 12 residues long. CDR3 in DNA: TGTGCCAGCAGTTTCTCCAGAACCGGCTACACCTTC. Translated: CASSFSRTGYTF.

The sample holds many counts of this clonotype. This chain links TRBV7-6 with TRBJ2-1; 7 bases line up with TRBD2. Germline V CDR1 and CDR2: SGHVS, FNYEAQ. The CDR3 spans 15 residues. J gave up 0 bases and V 5 bases, and 4 bases lay outside the gene matches. The CDR3 is CASSPRGDSYNEQFF. The CDR3 nucleotides are TGTGCCAGCAGCCCTCGGGGGGACTCCTACAATGAGCAGTTCTTC.

This clonotype was picked up a small number of times. The V call is TRBV20-1, the J call TRBJ2-5; 10 nucleotides match TRBD2. J was trimmed by 5 bases and V by 6 bases; bases with no gene match: 9. The germline V gene has CDR1 DFQATT and CDR2 SNEGSKA (reference sequence). CDR3 length: 14 residues. CDR3 amino acids: CSARTSGGGETQYF. In DNA, the CDR3 is TGCAGTGCAAGGACTAGCGGCGGAGGGGAGACCCAGTACTTC.

The chain recombines TRBV5-1 with TRBJ1-3; D remains unclear. CDR3 length: 17 residues. The germline V gene has CDR1 SGHRS and CDR2 YFSETQ. V lost 4 bases to trimming and J lost 0 bases, with 17 bases between them. The CDR3 sequence is CASSLQGRASSGNTIYF. CDR3 bases: TGCGCCAGCAGCCTCCAAGGAAGGGCTAGCTCTGGAAACACCATATATTTT.